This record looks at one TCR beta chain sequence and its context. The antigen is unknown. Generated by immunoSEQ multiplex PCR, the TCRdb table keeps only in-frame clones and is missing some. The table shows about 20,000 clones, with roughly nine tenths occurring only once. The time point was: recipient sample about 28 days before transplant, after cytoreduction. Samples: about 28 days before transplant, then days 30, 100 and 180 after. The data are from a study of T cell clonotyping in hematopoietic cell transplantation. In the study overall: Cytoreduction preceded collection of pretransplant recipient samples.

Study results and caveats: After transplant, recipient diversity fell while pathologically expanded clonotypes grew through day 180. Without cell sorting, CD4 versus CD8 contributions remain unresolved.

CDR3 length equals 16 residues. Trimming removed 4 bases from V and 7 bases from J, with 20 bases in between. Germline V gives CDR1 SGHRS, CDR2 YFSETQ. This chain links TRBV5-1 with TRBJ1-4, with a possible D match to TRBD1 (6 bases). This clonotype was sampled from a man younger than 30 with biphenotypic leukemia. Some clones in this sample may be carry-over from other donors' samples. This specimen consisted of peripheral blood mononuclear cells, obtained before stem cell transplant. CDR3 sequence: CASSPRDTRGGEKLFF. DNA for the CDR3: TGCGCCAGCAGCCCGCGGGACACCCGAGGGGGTGAAAAACTGTTTTTT.